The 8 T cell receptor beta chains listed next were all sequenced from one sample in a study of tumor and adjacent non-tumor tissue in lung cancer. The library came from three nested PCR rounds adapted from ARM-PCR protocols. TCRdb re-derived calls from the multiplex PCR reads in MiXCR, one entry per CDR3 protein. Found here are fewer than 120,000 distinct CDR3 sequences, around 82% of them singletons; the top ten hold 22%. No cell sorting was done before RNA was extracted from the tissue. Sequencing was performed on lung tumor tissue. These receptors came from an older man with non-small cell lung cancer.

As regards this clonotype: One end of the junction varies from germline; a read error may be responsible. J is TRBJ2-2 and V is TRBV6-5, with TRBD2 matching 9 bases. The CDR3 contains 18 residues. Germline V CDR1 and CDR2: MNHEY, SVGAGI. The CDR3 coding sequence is TGTGCCAGCAGTTACTCCGGACCAGCGGGAGGATACACCGGGGAGCAGTTTTTT. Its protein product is CASSYSGPAGGYTGEQFF.

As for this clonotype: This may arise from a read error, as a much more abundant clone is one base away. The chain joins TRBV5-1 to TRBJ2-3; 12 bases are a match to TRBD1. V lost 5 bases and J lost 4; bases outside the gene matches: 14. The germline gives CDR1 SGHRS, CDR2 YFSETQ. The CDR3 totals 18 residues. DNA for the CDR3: TGCGCCAGCAGTTCAAGGGGACAGGGGGCCGTGATGGCAGATACGCAGTATTTT. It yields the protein CASSSRGQGAVMADTQYF.

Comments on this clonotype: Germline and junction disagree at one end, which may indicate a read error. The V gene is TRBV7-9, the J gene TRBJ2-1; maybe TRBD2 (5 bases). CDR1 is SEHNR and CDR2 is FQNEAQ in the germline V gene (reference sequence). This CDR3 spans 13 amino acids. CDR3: CASHRDSYNDQFF. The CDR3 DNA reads TGTGCAAGCCACCGGGATTCCTACAATGATCAGTTCTTC.

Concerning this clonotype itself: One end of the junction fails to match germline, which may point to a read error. CDR3 sequence: CARSKLGAYPSGANVLTF. In DNA form, the CDR3 reads TGTGCCAGGAGCAAATTGGGGGCCTACCCCTCTGGGGCCAATGTCCTGACTTTC. V gene TRBV5-4 combines with J gene TRBJ2-6, with D perhaps matching TRBD1 (6 bases). Germline V lookup: CDR1 SGHNT, CDR2 YYREEE (reference sequence). This CDR3 is built from 18 residues.

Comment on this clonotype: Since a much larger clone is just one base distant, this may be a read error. The CDR3 DNA sequence: TGTGCCAGCAGCTCTACCGAAGGTAACACAGATACGCAGTATTTT. Protein product: CASSSTEGNTDTQYF. V is TRBV11-2 and J is TRBJ2-3, with D unresolved. V dropped 4 bases and J dropped 2 bases, with 13 bases sitting between them. Germline assignment: CDR1 SGHAT and CDR2 FQNNGV. The CDR3 totals 15 residues.

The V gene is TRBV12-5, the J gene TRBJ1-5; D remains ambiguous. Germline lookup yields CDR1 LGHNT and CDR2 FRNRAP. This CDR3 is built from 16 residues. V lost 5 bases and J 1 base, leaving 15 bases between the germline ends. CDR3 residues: CASGIRPQNSNQPQHF. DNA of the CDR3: TGTGCTAGTGGTATACGTCCACAAAACAGCAATCAGCCCCAGCATTTT. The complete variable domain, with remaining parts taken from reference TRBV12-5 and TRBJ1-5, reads DARVTQTPRHKVTEMGQEVTMRCQPILGHNTVFWYRQTMMQGLELLAYFRNRAPLDDSGMPKDRFSAEMPDATLATLKIQPSEPRDSAVYFCASGIRPQNSNQPQHFGDGTRLSIL.

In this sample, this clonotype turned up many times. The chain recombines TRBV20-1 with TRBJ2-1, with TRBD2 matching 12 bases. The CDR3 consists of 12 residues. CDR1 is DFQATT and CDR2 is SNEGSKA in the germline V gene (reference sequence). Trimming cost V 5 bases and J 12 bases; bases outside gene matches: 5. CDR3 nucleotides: TGCAGTGCTGAGCTAGCGGGGGGGCCGCAGTTCTTC. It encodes CSAELAGGPQFF.

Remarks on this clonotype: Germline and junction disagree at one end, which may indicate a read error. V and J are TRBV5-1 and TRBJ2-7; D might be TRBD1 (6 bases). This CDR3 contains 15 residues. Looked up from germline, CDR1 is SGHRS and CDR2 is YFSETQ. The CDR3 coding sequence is TGCGCCAGCATCTTGGTGACAGGAGAGTGCGGCGAGCAGTACTTC. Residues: CASILVTGECGEQYF.